Each of the 32 T cell receptor beta chains below was sequenced from the same sample in a study of T cells after yellow fever vaccination. TCRdb passed the 5' RACE reads through MiXCR, listing each CDR3 protein once. This table holds approximately 110,000 distinct CDR3 sequences, more than 6% found once. Specimen: CD4+ T cells sorted from PBMCs, collected roughly 10 days after the first yellow fever vaccination. The receptors were gathered from a man aged 18 to 29 who received the YFV17D yellow fever vaccine.

This clonotype was found many times. The rearrangement uses TRBV5-1 and TRBJ2-1; TRBD2 might be the D (7 bases). Germline loops: CDR1 SGHRS, CDR2 YFSETQ. Trimming removed 4 bases at V and 5 bases at J, with 13 bases between. This CDR3 comprises 14 residues. DNA for the CDR3: TGCGCCAGCAGCCCCGGGGGGCCGGACAATGAGCAGTTCTTC. Amino acids: CASSPGGPDNEQFF.

V gene TRBV10-3 combines with J gene TRBJ2-2; 8 nucleotides line up with TRBD1. Germline V gene sequence: CDR1 ENHRY, CDR2 SYGVKD. With 9 bases clipped from V and 7 bases from J, the junction kept 7 bases outside the gene matches. This CDR3 contains 13 residues. The CDR3 reads CAMRRTGIGELFF. The CDR3 nucleotides read TGTGCCATGAGGAGGACAGGGATCGGGGAGCTGTTTTTT.

This clonotype was recorded many times. CDR3 DNA: TGTGCCAGCAGCTTAACCCCCCAGACAGGGGGCTTGGGAGAGACCCAGTACTTC. Translation gives CASSLTPQTGGLGETQYF. The chain couples TRBV7-6 to TRBJ2-5; TRBD1 aligns across 10 bases. Germline CDR1 reads SGHVS; CDR2 reads FNYEAQ. CDR3 length: 18 amino acids. After removal of 2 bases from V and 4 bases from J, the junction contained 13 bases not matched to a gene.

The chain uses TRBV29-1 and TRBJ2-5; D tentatively reads TRBD1 or TRBD2 (5 bases each). The germline V and J ends were trimmed by 6 bases and 5 bases, with 19 bases remaining between them. CDR1 is SQVTM, CDR2 ANQGSEA, per germline. The CDR3 totals 14 residues. In nucleotides, the CDR3 is TGCAGCGTAGCAGAGGGGTTTTCAGTCGAGACCCAGTACTTC. Residues: CSVAEGFSVETQYF. Looking up the rest from reference TRBV29-1 and TRBJ2-5 gives the full variable domain: SAVISQKPSRDICQRGTSLTIQCQVDSQVTMMFWYRQQPGQSLTLIATANQGSEATYESGFVIDKFPISRPNLTFSTLTVSNMSPEDSSIYLCSVAEGFSVETQYFGPGTRLLVL.

This clonotype was detected ten times or more. The chain joins TRBV25-1 to TRBJ1-4; a possible D gene is TRBD1 (5 bases). The germline gives CDR1 MGHDK, CDR2 SYGVNS. V was trimmed by 3 bases and J by 8 bases, leaving 13 bases between them. The CDR3 covers 14 residues. The CDR3 loop reads CASSDKRGLEKLFF. For the CDR3, the DNA is TGTGCCAGCAGTGATAAACGGGGACTCGAAAAACTGTTTTTT.

This clonotype was counted ten times or more. V is TRBV3-1 and J is TRBJ2-5; no reliable D call. Germline V gene lookup returns CDR1 LGHDT and CDR2 YNNKEL (reference sequence). Between the trimmed V and J ends, which lost 0 bases and 5 bases, there was a span of 7 bases. CDR3 size: 13 residues. DNA of the CDR3: TGTGCCAGCAGCCAAGAACCCCGGGAGACCCAGTACTTC. This gives the protein CASSQEPRETQYF.

This clonotype was detected ten times or more. V gene TRBV27 combines with J gene TRBJ1-1; D is perhaps TRBD1 (5 bases). V lost 8 bases and J 10 bases, leaving 14 bases between the germline ends. This CDR3 has 11 amino acids. CDR1 and CDR2 (germline): MNHEY, SMNVEV (reference sequence). The chain's CDR3 is CASRAMGLAFF. The CDR3 nucleotides are TGTGCCAGCCGAGCGATGGGGCTAGCTTTCTTT.

The genes are TRBV20-1 and TRBJ2-1; 11 nucleotides match TRBD2. This CDR3 is built from 17 residues. Germline loops: CDR1 DFQATT, CDR2 SNEGSKA (reference sequence). V trimming: 5 bases; J trimming: 4 bases; junction bases outside the gene matches: 13. CDR3 nucleotides: TGCAGTGCTCGGGGGGCCTCGACTAGCGGGGAATACAATGAGCAGTTCTTC. Amino acids: CSARGASTSGEYNEQFF.

This clonotype occurred many times. The rearrangement links TRBV5-1 to TRBJ2-3; D unresolved. Germline V gene data show CDR1 as SGHRS and CDR2 as YFSETQ. The V and J ends lost 4 bases and 2 bases respectively, with 8 bases between them. The CDR3 is 13 residues long. The CDR3 loop reads CASSLLTTDTQYF. CDR3 coding DNA: TGCGCCAGCAGCCTCCTAACCACAGATACGCAGTATTTT.

This clonotype occurred many times. The rearrangement links TRBV5-1 to TRBJ2-1; 8 bases match TRBD1. CDR3 length: 15 amino acids. Germline loops: CDR1 SGHRS, CDR2 YFSETQ. V trimming: 4 bases; J trimming: 3 bases; junction bases outside the gene matches: 6. In DNA, the CDR3 is TGCGCCAGCAGCGGCCAGGGGGCCGGCTACAATGAGCAGTTCTTC. Residues: CASSGQGAGYNEQFF.

This clonotype came up a few times. The chain carries TRBV6-5 and TRBJ1-2; D gene uncertain. There are 16 residues in the CDR3. The V end lost 0 bases, the J end lost 4 bases, and 15 bases lay between the germline ends. Germline CDR1 reads MNHEY; CDR2 reads SVGAGI. Here the CDR3 DNA reads TGTGCCAGCAGTTACTCGATTCACGGAGCGGGCTATGGCTACACCTTC. This gives the protein CASSYSIHGAGYGYTF.

The sample holds a few counts of this clonotype. The gene calls are TRBV5-4 and TRBJ2-7; 9 bases align to TRBD2. Germline V gene lookup returns CDR1 SGHNT and CDR2 YYREEE (reference sequence). This CDR3 is 17 amino acids long. V lost 3 bases, J lost 0 bases, and 10 bases stayed unmatched. In nucleotides, the CDR3 is TGTGCCAGCAGCTACGGTCCTAGCGGGGTTAGCTCCTACGAGCAGTACGTC. Its translation: CASSYGPSGVSSYEQYV.

This clonotype showed up many times. The chain employs TRBV7-2 and TRBJ1-2, with 7 bases identical to TRBD1. Per the germline V gene, CDR1 is SGHTA and CDR2 is FQGNSA. The CDR3 is 15 residues long. The V and J ends lost 5 bases and 4 bases, in that order; junction bases with no gene match: 10. In nucleotides, the CDR3 is TGTGCCAGCAGCATCCAGGGGGTCCCCTTCTATGGCTACACCTTC. This encodes CASSIQGVPFYGYTF.

J is TRBJ1-5 and V is TRBV6-1, with D unclear. With 2 bases removed from V and 9 bases from J, the gap between germline ends came to 17 bases. This CDR3 has 15 amino acids. Germline CDR1 MNHNS, CDR2 SASEGT. The CDR3 loop reads CASSESHGGLAPQHF. Here the CDR3 DNA reads TGTGCCAGCAGTGAATCCCATGGCGGTTTGGCGCCCCAGCATTTT.

This clonotype showed up many times. The chain links TRBV18 to TRBJ2-7; tentatively, D is TRBD1 (5 bases). Germline V gene sequence: CDR1 KGHSH, CDR2 LQKENI. The ends were cut back, 4 bases at V and 6 bases at J, with 10 bases in the middle. The CDR3 runs to 12 residues. CDR3 sequence (DNA): TGTGCCAGCTCACAAGATCAGGGCGAGCAGTACTTC. The encoded protein is CASSQDQGEQYF.

This clonotype was seen ten or more times. This chain uses TRBV25-1 with TRBJ1-1; no clear D. This CDR3 is built from 15 residues. Trimming removed 3 bases from V and 2 bases from J, with 13 bases in between. Germline CDR1 and CDR2: MGHDK and SYGVNS. This chain's CDR3 is CASSDQLSPNTEAFF. In DNA, the CDR3 is TGTGCCAGCAGTGACCAGCTAAGTCCAAACACTGAAGCTTTCTTT.

DNA of the CDR3: TGTGCCAGCAGCGGGGAGTGGGGAAAAGAGACGCAGTATTTT. This encodes CASSGEWGKETQYF. The rearrangement joins TRBV5-4 to TRBJ2-3; tentatively, D is TRBD2 (5 bases). CDR3 length: 14 residues. V lost 4 bases to trimming and J lost 9 bases, with 18 bases between them. Germline V gene data show CDR1 as SGHNT and CDR2 as YYREEE (reference sequence).

This clonotype was counted ten times or more. The chain carries TRBV5-1 and TRBJ2-1; TRBD2 aligns across 8 bases. With 8 bases clipped from V and 10 bases from J, the junction kept 17 bases outside the gene matches. The CDR3 spans 15 residues. Germline loops: CDR1 SGHRS, CDR2 YFSETQ. The CDR3 loop reads CASMAGGGGSPEQFF. Here the CDR3 DNA reads TGCGCCAGTATGGCCGGGGGGGGCGGTTCCCCCGAGCAGTTCTTC.

There are many counts of this clonotype. The genes are TRBV3-1 and TRBJ2-5, with a tentative D call TRBD2 (5 bases). The germline V gene encodes CDR1 LGHDT and CDR2 YNNKEL (reference sequence). This CDR3 has 14 amino acids. V shed 0 bases and J shed 6 bases, with 11 bases lying between them. CDR3 sequence reads: CASSQDGRGKTQYF. The CDR3, as DNA: TGTGCCAGCAGCCAAGATGGGAGAGGAAAGACCCAGTACTTC.

Many counts were recorded for this clonotype. The chain couples TRBV5-1 to TRBJ2-1; tentatively, D is TRBD2 (7 bases). V shed 2 bases and J shed 2 bases, with 14 bases lying between them. The CDR3 covers 16 residues. The germline V gene has CDR1 SGHRS and CDR2 YFSETQ. The CDR3 coding sequence is TGCGCCAGCAGCTTAAAGGCGGGGGCGGCCTACAATGAGCAGTTCTTC. Translation: CASSLKAGAAYNEQFF.

In this sample, this clonotype turned up many times. The genes are TRBV6-2 or TRBV6-3 and TRBJ2-5, with 11 bases lining up with TRBD1. CDR1 is MNHEY, CDR2 SVGEGT, per germline. The junction had 6 bases not matched to a gene; V was cut back by 5 bases and J by 4 bases. CDR3 size: 15 residues. CDR3 in amino acids: CASSQRTGGSETQYF. CDR3 DNA: TGTGCCAGCAGTCAAAGGACAGGGGGCTCAGAGACCCAGTACTTC.

There are many counts of this clonotype. This rearrangement joins TRBV18 to TRBJ2-5; possibly TRBD1 for D (5 bases). Germline CDR1 reads KGHSH; CDR2 reads LQKENI. This CDR3 is built from 14 residues. Deletions cut 3 bases from V and 2 bases from J, with 10 bases between. This chain's CDR3 is CASSPFDRQETQYF. As DNA, the CDR3 is TGTGCCAGCTCACCTTTCGACAGACAAGAGACCCAGTACTTC.

This clonotype was seen at least ten times. V and J are TRBV7-2 and TRBJ2-3, with TRBD2 matching over 10 bases. V trimming: 0 bases; J trimming: 4 bases; junction bases outside the gene matches: 1. Looked up from germline, CDR1 is SGHTA and CDR2 is FQGNSA. The CDR3 is made up of 15 amino acids. CDR3 coding DNA: TGTGCCAGCAGCTTAGCGAGCGGGGGGGCAGATACGCAGTATTTT. Protein: CASSLASGGADTQYF.

This chain joins TRBV5-1 and TRBJ1-1, with TRBD1 matching 7 bases. From germline, CDR1 is SGHRS and CDR2 YFSETQ. The CDR3 has 14 amino acids. V shed 0 bases and J 3 bases; nucleotides not matched to a gene: 2. CDR3 amino acids: CASSLVTGDTEAFF. DNA for the CDR3: TGCGCCAGCAGCTTGGTTACAGGGGACACTGAAGCTTTCTTT.

This clonotype was detected ten times or more. CDR3 bases: TGTGCCGGACGGACAGGGGGTCTTTCACCCCTCCACTTT. Protein sequence: CAGRTGGLSPLHF. The chain uses TRBV2 and TRBJ1-6, with 10 positions matching TRBD1. Per the germline V gene, CDR1 is SNHLY and CDR2 is FYNNEI. Trimming cost V 11 bases and J 9 bases; bases outside gene matches: 7. The CDR3 has 13 residues. Using reference TRBV2 and TRBJ1-6 for the parts outside the CDR3, the full variable domain is EPEVTQTPSHQVTQMGQEVILRCVPISNHLYFYWYRQILGQKVEFLVSFYNNEISEKSEIFDDQFSVERPDGSNFTLKIRSTKLEDSAMYFCAGRTGGLSPLHFGNGTRLTVT.

This clonotype occurred many times. The chain has TRBV29-1 and TRBJ1-5; tentatively, D is TRBD1 (5 bases). This CDR3 region has 12 residues. Germline assignment: CDR1 SQVTM and CDR2 ANQGSEA. Trimming pared 4 bases from V and 4 bases from J, leaving 8 bases between. The CDR3 spells CSVGGGNQPQHF. Written as DNA, the CDR3 is TGCAGCGTTGGGGGGGGAAATCAGCCCCAGCATTTT.

This clonotype was detected many times. The chain recombines TRBV7-6 with TRBJ1-6, with a tentative D call TRBD1 (5 bases). CDR1 and CDR2 from the germline V gene are SGHVS and FNYEAQ. Trimming removed 2 bases at V and 9 bases at J, with 5 bases between. This CDR3 has 12 residues. The CDR3 DNA is TGTGCCAGCAGCTTACAGGGTTCACCCCTCCACTTT. Translating gives CASSLQGSPLHF.

This clonotype showed up just a few times. The CDR3 nucleotides are TGTGCCAGCAGCCAAGCCGGATCGGGTACGCAGTATTTT. It yields the protein CASSQAGSGTQYF. The chain uses TRBV4-2 and TRBJ2-3; D remains ambiguous. Trimming removed 1 base at V and 8 bases at J, with 10 bases between. There are 13 residues in the CDR3. Germline CDR1 and CDR2: LGHNA and YNFKEQ.

The sample holds many counts of this clonotype. The V gene is TRBV20-1, the J gene TRBJ2-3, with unresolved D. This CDR3 comprises 13 residues. V was shortened by 3 bases and J by 6 bases, with 13 bases between the two germline ends. Germline V lookup: CDR1 DFQATT, CDR2 SNEGSKA (reference sequence). CDR3 loop: CSARQLSGDTQYF. The CDR3 DNA reads TGCAGTGCTAGGCAGCTCTCCGGGGATACGCAGTATTTT.

This clonotype has just a few counts. The chain recombines TRBV2 with TRBJ2-5, with 8 bases identical to TRBD2. Germline CDR1 is SNHLY and CDR2 is FYNNEI. The CDR3 covers 12 residues. Trimming at V came to 10 bases and at J to 4 bases, leaving 5 bases not matched to a gene. CDR3 sequence: CATGGGRETQYF. In DNA form, the CDR3 reads TGTGCCACCGGGGGGGGGCGAGAGACCCAGTACTTC.

The table lists this clonotype with many counts. CDR3: CASSKQGRETQYF. In nucleotides, the CDR3 is TGTGCCAGCAGCAAACAGGGACGAGAGACCCAGTACTTC. The chain combines TRBV6-1 with TRBJ2-5; TRBD1 is a possible D gene (6 bases). Trimming stripped 6 bases from V and 4 bases from J, with 12 bases between. This CDR3 has 13 amino acids. Germline V lookup: CDR1 MNHNS, CDR2 SASEGT.

This clonotype has ten or more counts. The chain employs TRBV12-3 or TRBV12-4 and TRBJ2-1; possible D gene TRBD2, 6 bases. V lost 5 bases to trimming and J lost 3 bases, with 8 bases between them. The CDR3 is made up of 13 amino acids. Here the CDR3 reads CASSPGVYNEQFF. Here the CDR3 DNA reads TGTGCCAGCAGTCCGGGGGTCTACAATGAGCAGTTCTTC.